The clone carrying this TCR beta chain occurred once. There are 13 residues in the CDR3. Trimming left V 2 bases short and J 4 bases short, with 8 bases between. Looked up from germline, CDR1 is MNHEY and CDR2 is SVGAGI. This sample was included in a study of blood T cell repertoires in COVID-19. Under the authors' procedure: Estimation of nucleated cell counts relied on the amplification of reference gene primers. The assay was immunoSEQ multiplex PCR, and TCRdb's table has in-frame clones only and misses some. From that table come the V and J calls and clone size; the DNA was used to work out D and trimming. The sample lists about 120,000 clones; 90% were seen once.

The sample consisted of peripheral blood. This TCR came from a human donor with active COVID-19. The donor label of this sample is uncertain. The chain combines TRBV6-5 with TRBJ1-1; D call uncertain. CDR3 sequence (DNA): TGTGCCAGCAGTTACGGGCGGGGCACTGAAGCTTTCTTT. Amino acids: CASSYGRGTEAFF.